The clone carrying this T cell receptor (beta chain) was detected a few times. The antigen is unknown. Using a J-beta primer mix together with a sample-barcoded 5' primer, a second PCR was run for roughly 6 to 12 cycles. TCRdb independently ran MiXCR on the 5' RACE reads; one entry per CDR3 protein. Here the sample spans around 710,000 distinct CDR3 sequences, 40% to 45% being singletons. This sample is drawn from a study of blood T cells in healthy people across ages. Points from the study as a whole: A conclusive naive versus antigen-experienced comparison was prevented by the unsorted PBMCs.

The sequenced sample was blood. The origin of this receptor is an older woman in good health.

The CDR3 DNA reads as TGTGCCAGCAGCCCTCACCGGGACAGAACGGGCGAGCAGTACTTC. Its translation: CASSPHRDRTGEQYF. The chain carries TRBV7-8 and TRBJ2-7; 7 bases agree with TRBD1. Trimming took 5 bases from V and 6 from J; bases not matched to a gene: 13. CDR1 and CDR2 from the germline V gene are SGHVS and FQNEAQ. The CDR3 loop spans 15 amino acids.